A selection of T cell receptor beta chains follows, all from one sample in a study of OX40 agonist ivuxolimab in advanced cancers. The repertoire was sequenced with immunoSEQ multiplex PCR; TCRdb's copy has only in-frame clones and lacks some. The sample lists tens of thousands of clones; about 81% were seen once. The specimen was CD4+ or CD8+ T cells sorted from blood, collected in a trial of the OX40 agonist ivuxolimab. These receptors originate from an adult with an advanced solid tumor such as melanoma, head and neck, liver or kidney cancer. Each CDR3 is given with its conserved first and last residue. D genes are given only for firm matches. Clone size appears in some rows only: once, few, many, or a class for an expanded clone.

v_gene	len	abundance	d_gene	j_gene	CDR3aa	CDR3nt
TRBV4-1	17	-	-	TRBJ2-2	CASSHPSGGAGTGELFF	TGCGCCAGCAGCCATCCCTCTGGCGGGGCGGGGACCGGGGAGCTGTTTTTT
TRBV27	14	-	-	TRBJ1-2	CASSSYSYRNGYTF	TGTGCCAGCAGTTCATATTCCTACAGGAATGGCTACACCTTC
TRBV30	12	-	-	TRBJ2-7	CAWTRGGNEQYF	TGTGCCTGGACCAGGGGTGGAAACGAGCAGTACTTC
TRBV7-6	11	-	-	TRBJ1-1	CASIRDTEAFF	TGTGCCAGCATCAGGGACACTGAAGCTTTCTTT
TRBV7-9	15	-	-	TRBJ2-5	CASSAGAGGRETQYF	TGTGCCAGCAGCGCGGGGGCAGGTGGCCGCGAGACCCAGTACTTC
TRBV5-4	14	-	-	TRBJ2-3	CASSPTASTDTQYF	TGTGCCAGCAGCCCCACAGCGTCCACAGATACGCAGTATTTT
TRBV29-1	13	-	-	TRBJ1-1	CSADWSGGTEAFF	TGCAGCGCTGATTGGAGCGGAGGCACTGAAGCTTTCTTT
TRBV2	15	-	TRBD1	TRBJ1-4	CASSDSGQGAGKLFF	TGTGCCAGCAGTGATTCGGGACAGGGGGCCGGGAAACTGTTTTTT
TRBV7-2	15	-	-	TRBJ2-1	CASSLEVTRPNEQFF	TGTGCCAGCAGCTTAGAAGTTACCAGGCCCAATGAGCAGTTCTTC
TRBV14	13	-	-	TRBJ2-2	CASSQVFQGRLFF	TGTGCCAGCAGCCAAGTATTCCAGGGGAGGCTGTTTTTT
TRBV4-2	13	-	-	TRBJ2-5	CASSTSYQETQYF	TGTGCCAGCAGCACCTCGTACCAAGAGACCCAGTACTTC
TRBV18	15	few	TRBD1	TRBJ1-5	CASSPQGAQGQPQHF	TGTGCCAGCTCACCCCAGGGGGCCCAAGGTCAGCCCCAGCATTTT
TRBV4-1	14	-	-	TRBJ1-5	CASSQYRADQPQHF	TGCGCCAGCAGCCAATACAGGGCGGATCAGCCCCAGCATTTT
TRBV2	13	-	-	TRBJ1-5	CASRKGLGQPQHF	TGTGCCAGCAGGAAGGGTCTTGGGCAGCCCCAGCATTTT
TRBV28	16	-	TRBD1	TRBJ2-5	CASSQDRTLYQETQYF	TGTGCCAGCAGCCAGGACAGGACACTGTACCAAGAGACCCAGTACTTC
TRBV2	13	-	-	TRBJ1-5	CAAKRDGLQPQHF	TGTGCCGCTAAGCGGGATGGTTTGCAGCCCCAGCATTTT
TRBV10-3	15	-	-	TRBJ2-3	CAISEGGTLPNTQYF	TGTGCCATCAGTGAGGGGGGGACCCTACCAAATACGCAGTATTTT
TRBV7-3	15	once	TRBD2	TRBJ2-1	CASSPSGGGYNEQFF	TGTGCCAGCAGCCCTAGCGGGGGGGGTTACAATGAGCAGTTCTTC
TRBV30	16	-	-	TRBJ2-2	CAWSVLWARNTGELFF	TGTGCCTGGAGTGTACTTTGGGCCCGGAACACCGGGGAGCTGTTTTTT
TRBV10-3	13	-	-	TRBJ1-4	CATTGGRDEKLFF	TGTGCCACTACTGGGGGGCGCGATGAAAAACTGTTTTTT
TRBV2	11	-	-	TRBJ2-7	CASSGGSAQYF	TGTGCCAGCAGTGGTGGCAGCGCGCAGTACTTC
TRBV28	14	-	-	TRBJ2-3	CASRWGGSTDTQYF	TGTGCCAGCAGATGGGGGGGCAGCACAGATACGCAGTATTTT
TRBV30	13	-	-	TRBJ1-1	CAWSPHQNTEAFF	TGTGCCTGGAGTCCTCATCAGAACACTGAAGCTTTCTTT
TRBV5-1	13	-	-	TRBJ1-1	CASSGGYGPEAFF	TGCGCCAGCAGCGGGGGATACGGGCCTGAAGCTTTCTTT
TRBV19	15	-	-	TRBJ2-2	CASSFVQGGAGELFF	TGTGCCAGTAGTTTTGTTCAGGGGGGAGCCGGGGAGCTGTTTTTT
TRBV5-6	17	-	TRBD1	TRBJ2-7	CASSPQTGSGFLYEQYF	TGTGCCAGCAGCCCCCAGACAGGGTCGGGCTTTTTGTACGAGCAGTACTTC
TRBV7-9	15	few	TRBD1	TRBJ1-3	CASSPEGGSRHTIYF	TGTGCCAGCAGCCCCGAAGGGGGCTCAAGACACACCATATATTTT
TRBV7-2	15	-	-	TRBJ2-7	CASRMAGLAYYEQYF	TGTGCCAGCAGGATGGCGGGACTTGCCTACTACGAGCAGTACTTC
TRBV29-1	14	-	TRBD1	TRBJ1-4	CSVEGGPGTGPAAF	TGCAGCGTTGAAGGGGGTCCCGGGACAGGGCCGGCGGCATTT
TRBV28	12	-	-	TRBJ2-7	CASRTSTYEQYF	TGTGCCAGCAGGACATCTACCTACGAGCAGTACTTC
TRBV30	13	-	-	TRBJ2-7	CAWRGAGFYEQYF	TGTGCCTGGAGAGGCGCGGGTTTCTACGAGCAGTACTTC
TRBV19	15	-	TRBD1	TRBJ2-3	CASTIQGASTDTQYF	TGTGCCAGTACTATACAGGGGGCCAGCACAGATACGCAGTATTTT
TRBV18	13	few	-	TRBJ1-1	CASSLDSDTEAFF	TGTGCCAGCTCCCTCGACAGTGACACTGAAGCTTTCTTT
TRBV2	13	few	-	TRBJ2-5	CASSEQNQETQYF	TGTGCCAGCAGTGAACAGAACCAAGAGACCCAGTACTTC
TRBV2	16	-	-	TRBJ2-1	CASSTSGGGGYNEQFF	TGTGCCAGCAGCACAAGTGGGGGGGGCGGTTACAATGAGCAGTTCTTC
TRBV29-1	12	-	-	TRBJ1-3	CSGRDWWDTIYF	TGCAGCGGCCGGGACTGGTGGGACACCATATATTTT
TRBV7-6	14	-	TRBD1	TRBJ2-5	CASSRDRGQETQYF	TGTGCCAGCAGCCGGGACAGGGGACAAGAGACCCAGTACTTC
TRBV4-1	17	once	-	TRBJ2-7	CASSQAEAAGVGYEQYF	TGCGCCAGCAGCCAAGCGGAGGCCGCAGGGGTGGGCTACGAGCAGTACTTC
TRBV11-2	16	-	-	TRBJ2-2	CASSFFTGEGAGELFF	TGTGCCAGCAGCTTCTTTACAGGGGAGGGTGCCGGGGAGCTGTTTTTT
TRBV7-2	16	-	TRBD2	TRBJ2-1	CASSEEGAGGINEQFF	TGTGCCAGCAGCGAGGAGGGCGCGGGGGGGATCAATGAGCAGTTCTTC
TRBV7-9	13	-	-	TRBJ2-1	CASRDLSGSEQFF	TGTGCCAGCAGAGACCTTAGCGGTAGTGAGCAGTTCTTC
TRBV19	13	-	TRBD1	TRBJ2-3	CASSDRGRDTQYF	TGTGCCAGTAGTGACAGGGGCAGGGATACGCAGTATTTT
TRBV28	19	-	TRBD2	TRBJ2-1	CASSISGTSGSSSYNEQFF	TGTGCCAGCAGTATTTCCGGGACTAGCGGTTCGAGCTCCTACAATGAGCAGTTCTTC
TRBV6-6	11	-	-	TRBJ1-2	CAAYGGKGYTF	TGTGCCGCGTACGGGGGTAAAGGCTACACCTTC
TRBV28	14	once	TRBD1	TRBJ1-6	CASRRGQAGSPLHF	TGTGCCAGCAGGCGGGGACAGGCGGGTTCACCCCTCCACTTT
TRBV18	13	-	TRBD1	TRBJ1-5	CASSSDRDRTQHF	TGTGCCAGCTCATCCGACAGGGATAGGACCCAGCATTTT
TRBV6-6	15	-	TRBD1	TRBJ2-4	CASSLQGTAKNIQYF	TGTGCCAGCAGTTTACAGGGGACAGCCAAAAACATTCAGTACTTC
TRBV6-1	15	-	-	TRBJ1-3	CASSESQQSGGTIYF	TGTGCCAGCAGTGAATCCCAACAGAGCGGGGGCACCATATATTTT
TRBV5-6	14	-	TRBD1	TRBJ2-7	CASSRGTVSYEQYF	TGTGCCAGCAGCAGAGGGACAGTCTCCTACGAGCAGTACTTC
TRBV7-2	19	-	TRBD2	TRBJ2-1	CASSLGLAGASYSYNEQFF	TGTGCCAGCAGCTTGGGACTAGCGGGGGCTTCCTATTCCTACAATGAGCAGTTCTTC
TRBV2	15	-	TRBD2	TRBJ2-5	CASRTDLGGTETQYF	TGTGCCAGCAGAACCGACTTGGGGGGGACAGAGACCCAGTACTTC
TRBV10-2	14	-	-	TRBJ1-4	CALGGPSTNEKLFF	TGCGCCTTGGGGGGCCCCTCAACTAATGAAAAACTGTTTTTT
TRBV5-1	14	-	-	TRBJ2-4	CASSLGGAQNIQYF	TGCGCCAGCAGCTTGGGTGGGGCTCAAAACATTCAGTACTTC
TRBV6-6	14	few	TRBD1	TRBJ1-5	CASSYGTGSQPQHF	TGTGCCAGCAGTTACGGGACAGGGAGTCAGCCCCAGCATTTT
TRBV9	19	-	TRBD2	TRBJ2-1	CASSDSGTSGGAGYNEQFF	TGTGCCAGCAGCGACTCCGGGACTAGCGGGGGGGCTGGCTACAATGAGCAGTTCTTC
TRBV9	14	-	-	TRBJ2-7	CASGGVGVPYEQYF	TGTGCCAGCGGGGGCGTGGGGGTGCCCTACGAGCAGTACTTC
TRBV7-2	15	-	-	TRBJ2-4	CASSFLGGAWNIQYF	TGTGCCAGCAGCTTTCTAGGGGGGGCGTGGAACATTCAGTACTTC
TRBV2	15	once	TRBD1	TRBJ2-7	CASSGGRDRGPEQYF	TGTGCCAGCAGTGGGGGTCGAGACAGGGGGCCCGAGCAGTACTTC
TRBV11-2	13	-	-	TRBJ2-5	CASSHPPRETQYF	TGTGCCAGCAGCCACCCCCCTCGAGAGACCCAGTACTTC
TRBV19	14	once	-	TRBJ1-1	CASRDRPMNTEAFF	TGTGCCAGCCGGGACCGACCCATGAACACTGAAGCTTTCTTT